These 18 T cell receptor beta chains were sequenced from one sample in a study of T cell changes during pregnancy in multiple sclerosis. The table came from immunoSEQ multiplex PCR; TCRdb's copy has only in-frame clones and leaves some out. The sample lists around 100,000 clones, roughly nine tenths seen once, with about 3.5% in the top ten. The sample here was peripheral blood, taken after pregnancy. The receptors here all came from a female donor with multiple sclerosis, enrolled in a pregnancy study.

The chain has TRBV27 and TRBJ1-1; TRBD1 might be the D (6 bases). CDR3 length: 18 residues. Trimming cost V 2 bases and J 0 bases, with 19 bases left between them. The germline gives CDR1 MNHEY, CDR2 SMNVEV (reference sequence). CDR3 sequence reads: CASSLTAGTTTLNTEAFF. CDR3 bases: TGTGCCAGCAGTTTAACGGCCGGGACAACCACCTTGAACACTGAAGCTTTCTTT.

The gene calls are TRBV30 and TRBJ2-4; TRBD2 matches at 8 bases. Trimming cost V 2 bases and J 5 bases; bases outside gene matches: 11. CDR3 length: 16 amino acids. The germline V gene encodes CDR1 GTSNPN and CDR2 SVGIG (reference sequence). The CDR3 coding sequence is TGTGCCTGGAGTTGTCGAGCGGGGGTGGTCCAAAACATTCAGTACTTC. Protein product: CAWSCRAGVVQNIQYF.

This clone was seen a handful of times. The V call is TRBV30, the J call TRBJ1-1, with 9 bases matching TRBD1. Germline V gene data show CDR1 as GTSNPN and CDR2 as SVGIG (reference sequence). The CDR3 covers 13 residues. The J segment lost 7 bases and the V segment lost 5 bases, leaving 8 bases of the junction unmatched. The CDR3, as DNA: TGTGCCTGGTCGGGGACAGGGCTGATTGAAGCTTTCTTT. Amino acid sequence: CAWSGTGLIEAFF.

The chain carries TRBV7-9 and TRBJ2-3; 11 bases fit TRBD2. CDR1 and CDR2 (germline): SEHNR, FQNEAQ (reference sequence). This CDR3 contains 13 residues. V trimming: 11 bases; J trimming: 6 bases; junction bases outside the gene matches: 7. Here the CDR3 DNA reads TGTGCCGCCCTAGCGGGGGGTGCGGATACGCAGTATTTT. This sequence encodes CAALAGGADTQYF.

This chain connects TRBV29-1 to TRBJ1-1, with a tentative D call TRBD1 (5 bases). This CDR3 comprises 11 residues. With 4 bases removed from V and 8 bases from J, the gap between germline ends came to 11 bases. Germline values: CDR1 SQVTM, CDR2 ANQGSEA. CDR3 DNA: TGCAGCGTTGGAAACCACAGGGAAGCTTTCTTT. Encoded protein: CSVGNHREAFF.

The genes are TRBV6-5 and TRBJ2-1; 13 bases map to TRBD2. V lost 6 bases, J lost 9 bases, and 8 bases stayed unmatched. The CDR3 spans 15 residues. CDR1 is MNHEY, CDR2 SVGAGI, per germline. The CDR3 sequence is CASSHTSGGAGEQFF. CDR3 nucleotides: TGTGCCAGCAGCCATACTAGCGGGGGGGCGGGTGAGCAGTTCTTC.

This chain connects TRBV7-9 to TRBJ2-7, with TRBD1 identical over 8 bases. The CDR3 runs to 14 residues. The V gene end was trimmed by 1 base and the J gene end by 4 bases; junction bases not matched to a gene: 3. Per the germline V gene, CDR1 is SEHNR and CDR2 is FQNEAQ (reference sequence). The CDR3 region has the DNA TGTGCCAGCAGCTTAGAGGGACAGGCATACGAGCAGTACTTC. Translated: CASSLEGQAYEQYF.

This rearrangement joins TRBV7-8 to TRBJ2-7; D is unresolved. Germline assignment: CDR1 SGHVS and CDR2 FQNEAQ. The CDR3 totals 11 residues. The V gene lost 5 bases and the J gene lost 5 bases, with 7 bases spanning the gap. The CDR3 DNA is TGTGCCAGCAGCCCCGGAGACGAGCAGTACTTC. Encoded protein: CASSPGDEQYF.

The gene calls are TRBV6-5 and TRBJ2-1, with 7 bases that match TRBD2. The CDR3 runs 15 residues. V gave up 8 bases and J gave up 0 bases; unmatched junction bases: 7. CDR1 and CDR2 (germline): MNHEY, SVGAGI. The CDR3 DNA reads TGTGCCAGCGCCCGCGGGGGTCGCTCCTACAATGAGCAGTTCTTC. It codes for CASARGGRSYNEQFF.

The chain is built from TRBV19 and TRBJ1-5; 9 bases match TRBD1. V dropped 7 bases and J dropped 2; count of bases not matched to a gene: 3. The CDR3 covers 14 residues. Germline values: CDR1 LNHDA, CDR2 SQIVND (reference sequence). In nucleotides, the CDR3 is TGTGCCAGTACAACAGGGGGCGGCAATCAGCCCCAGCATTTT. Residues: CASTTGGGNQPQHF.

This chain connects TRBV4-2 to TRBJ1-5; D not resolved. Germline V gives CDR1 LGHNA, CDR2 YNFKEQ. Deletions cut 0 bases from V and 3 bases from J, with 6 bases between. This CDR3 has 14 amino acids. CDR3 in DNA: TGTGCCAGCAGCCAAGATAGAGACAATCAGCCCCAGCATTTT. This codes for CASSQDRDNQPQHF.

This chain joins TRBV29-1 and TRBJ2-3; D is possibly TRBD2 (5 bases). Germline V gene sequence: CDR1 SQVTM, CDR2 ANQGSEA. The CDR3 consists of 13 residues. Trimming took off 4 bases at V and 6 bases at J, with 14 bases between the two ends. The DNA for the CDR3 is TGCAGCGTTGCCTTACTAGATGCGGATACGCAGTATTTT. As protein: CSVALLDADTQYF.

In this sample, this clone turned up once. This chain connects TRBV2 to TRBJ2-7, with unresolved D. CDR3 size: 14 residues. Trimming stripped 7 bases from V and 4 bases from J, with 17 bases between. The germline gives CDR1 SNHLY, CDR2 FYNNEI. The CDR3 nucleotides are TGTGCCAGCAAGACCGACTCCCCAGCGTACGAGCAGTACTTC. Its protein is CASKTDSPAYEQYF.

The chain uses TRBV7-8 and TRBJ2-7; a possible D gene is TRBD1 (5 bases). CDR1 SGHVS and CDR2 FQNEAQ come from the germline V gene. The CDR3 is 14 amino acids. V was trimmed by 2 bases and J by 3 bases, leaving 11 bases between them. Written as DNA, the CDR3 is TGTGCCAGCAGCTTACCGGCAGGGCTCTACGAGCAGTACTTC. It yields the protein CASSLPAGLYEQYF.

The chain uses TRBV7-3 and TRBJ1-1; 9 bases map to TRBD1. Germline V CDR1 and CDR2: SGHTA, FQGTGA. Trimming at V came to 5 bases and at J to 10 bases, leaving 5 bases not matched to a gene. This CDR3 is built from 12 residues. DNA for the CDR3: TGTGCCAGCAGCCCGGAACAGGGGGCAGCTTTCTTT. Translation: CASSPEQGAAFF.

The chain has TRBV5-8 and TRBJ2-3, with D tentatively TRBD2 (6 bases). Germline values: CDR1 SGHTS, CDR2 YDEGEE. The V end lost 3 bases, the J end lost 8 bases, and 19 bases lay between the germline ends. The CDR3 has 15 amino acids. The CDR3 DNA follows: TGTGCCAGCAGCTATGACTTCGGGGGTGAAGGTACGCAGTATTTT. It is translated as CASSYDFGGEGTQYF.

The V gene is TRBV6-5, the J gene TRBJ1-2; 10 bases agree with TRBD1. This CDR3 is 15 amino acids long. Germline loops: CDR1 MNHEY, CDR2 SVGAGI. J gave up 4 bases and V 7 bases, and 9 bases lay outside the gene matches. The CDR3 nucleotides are TGTGCCAGCACACTGGGGGACAGGGGATTCTATGGCTACACCTTC. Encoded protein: CASTLGDRGFYGYTF.

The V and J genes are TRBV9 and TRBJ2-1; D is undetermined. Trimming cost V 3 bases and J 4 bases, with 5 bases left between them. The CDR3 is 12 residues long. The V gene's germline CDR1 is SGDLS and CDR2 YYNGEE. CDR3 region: CASSDFYNEQFF. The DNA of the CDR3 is TGTGCCAGCAGCGACTTTTACAATGAGCAGTTCTTC.